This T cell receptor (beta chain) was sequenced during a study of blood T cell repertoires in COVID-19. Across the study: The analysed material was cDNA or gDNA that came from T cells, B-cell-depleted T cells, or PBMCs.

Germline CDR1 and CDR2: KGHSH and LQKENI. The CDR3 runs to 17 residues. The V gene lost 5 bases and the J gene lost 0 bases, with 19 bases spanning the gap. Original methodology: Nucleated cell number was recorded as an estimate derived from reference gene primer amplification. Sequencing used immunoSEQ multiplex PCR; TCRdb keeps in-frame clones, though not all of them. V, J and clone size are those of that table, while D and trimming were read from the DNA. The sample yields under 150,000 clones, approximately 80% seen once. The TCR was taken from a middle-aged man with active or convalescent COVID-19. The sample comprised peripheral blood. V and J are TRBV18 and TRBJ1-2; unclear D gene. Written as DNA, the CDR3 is TGTGCCAGCTCAACGGAATCCCGCCTAGACCCTAACTATGGCTACACCTTC. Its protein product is CASSTESRLDPNYGYTF.